This paragraph reports one T cell receptor beta chain. This CDR3 is built from 14 residues. Per the germline V gene, CDR1 is LGHDT and CDR2 is YNNKEL (reference sequence). Trimming took off 2 bases at V and 6 bases at J, with 11 bases between the two ends. Profiling relied on immunoSEQ multiplex PCR, and the TCRdb table lists in-frame clones only, not all of them. The sample lists 60,000 to 75,000 clones; nearly 90% were seen once. This sample was taken from a study of blood T cell repertoires in COVID-19. The sample was peripheral blood. The rearrangement uses TRBV3-1 (or the pseudogene TRBV3-2) and TRBJ2-1, with no clear D. The sequence came from a woman aged 50 to 60 with COVID-19, enrolled during active disease. The CDR3 DNA reads TGTGCCAGCAGCCAAAGAGCCCGTGGCAATGAGCAGTTCTTC. Protein: CASSQRARGNEQFF.